The table lists the clone carrying this TCR beta chain with a few counts. This entry belongs to a study of T cells in Graves' hyperthyroidism and ophthalmopathy. This CDR3 is built from 18 residues. Looked up from germline, CDR1 is LGHNA and CDR2 is YNFKEQ. With 0 bases removed from V and 0 bases from J, the gap between germline ends came to 17 bases. The CDR3 regions of TCR beta were amplified from RNA transcripts. Primed by the HTBI set, a first-round RT-PCR was run on the TCR CDR3. One entry per CDR3 protein results from TCRdb running MiXCR on the multiplex PCR reads. In the table there are about 530,000 distinct CDR3 sequences, about 15% of which are singletons. Clinical symptoms, serum thyroxine, TRAb, thyroid ultrasound and orbital computed tomography established diagnosis.

This receptor was identified in a young woman with Graves' ophthalmopathy. The V and J genes are TRBV4-2 and TRBJ1-1; D call uncertain. Sequencing input: blood. In DNA, the CDR3 is TGTGCCAGCAGCCAAGATCCGGACCAGTTTGGGATGAACACTGAAGCTTTCTTT. This encodes CASSQDPDQFGMNTEAFF.